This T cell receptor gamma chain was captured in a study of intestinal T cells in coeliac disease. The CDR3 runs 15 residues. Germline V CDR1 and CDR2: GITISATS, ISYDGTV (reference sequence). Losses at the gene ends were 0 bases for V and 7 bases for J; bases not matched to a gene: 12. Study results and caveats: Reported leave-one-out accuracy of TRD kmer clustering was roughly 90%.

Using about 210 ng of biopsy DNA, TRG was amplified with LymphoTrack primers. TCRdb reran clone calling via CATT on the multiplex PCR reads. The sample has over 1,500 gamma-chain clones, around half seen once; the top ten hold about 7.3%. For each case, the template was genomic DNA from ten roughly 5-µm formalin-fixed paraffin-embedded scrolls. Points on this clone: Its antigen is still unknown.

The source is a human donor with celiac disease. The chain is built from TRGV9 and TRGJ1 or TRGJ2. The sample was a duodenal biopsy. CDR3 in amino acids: CALWEVLGRRYKKLF. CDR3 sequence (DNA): TGTGCCTTGTGGGAGGTGCTAGGTCGGAGGTATAAGAAACTCTTT.